This TCR beta chain was obtained from a study of blood T cell repertoires in COVID-19. The V segment lost 4 bases and the J segment 0 bases; nucleotides outside the gene matches: 4. The CDR3 length is 15 residues. Germline lookup yields CDR1 SGHAT and CDR2 FQDESV (reference sequence). Authors' analysis steps: Reference gene primer amplification yielded estimated nucleated cell counts. Measured with immunoSEQ multiplex PCR; TCRdb has only the in-frame clones, and not every one. V and J calls plus clone size are reproduced from that table; the DNA served to infer D and trimming. The table shows hundreds of thousands of clones, with over 75% occurring only once.

This TCR derives from an older woman with COVID-19, enrolled during active disease. The chain recombines TRBV11-1 with TRBJ2-3, with TRBD2 matching 7 bases. The sample consisted of peripheral blood. The CDR3 DNA reads as TGTGCCAGCAGCTCGGGACTACCCAGCACAGATACGCAGTATTTT. It codes for CASSSGLPSTDTQYF.